This record concerns one T cell receptor beta chain sequence. Antigen: not known. Sample-barcoded 5' priming and a J-beta primer mix drove a second PCR of roughly 6 to 12 cycles. From the 5' RACE reads, TCRdb called clonotypes with MiXCR, one entry per CDR3 protein. Among around 780,000 distinct CDR3 sequences listed, roughly three fifths were seen once. These data come from a study of blood T cells in healthy people across ages. The CDR3 covers 13 residues. The V gene's germline CDR1 is LGHDT and CDR2 YNNKEL (reference sequence). The V gene lost 4 bases and the J gene lost 6 bases, with 10 bases spanning the gap. The study's findings and limits: Measured against age, TCR beta diversity per million T cells decreased in a roughly linear manner.

The origin of this receptor is a man aged 40-49 years in good health. The chain employs TRBV3-1 and TRBJ2-1; D not resolved. The sample comprised blood. Here the CDR3 reads CASSLPARNEQFF. CDR3 nucleotides: TGTGCCAGCAGCCTTCCCGCCCGCAATGAGCAGTTCTTC.